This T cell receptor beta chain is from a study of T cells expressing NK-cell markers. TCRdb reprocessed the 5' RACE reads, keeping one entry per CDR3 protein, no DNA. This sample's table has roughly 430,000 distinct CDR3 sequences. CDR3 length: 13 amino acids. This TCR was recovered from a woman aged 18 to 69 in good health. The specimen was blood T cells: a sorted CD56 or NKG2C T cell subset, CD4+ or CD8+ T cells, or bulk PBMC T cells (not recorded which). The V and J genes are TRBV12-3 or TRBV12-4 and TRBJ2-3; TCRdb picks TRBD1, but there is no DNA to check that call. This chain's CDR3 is CASSTGITDTQYF.